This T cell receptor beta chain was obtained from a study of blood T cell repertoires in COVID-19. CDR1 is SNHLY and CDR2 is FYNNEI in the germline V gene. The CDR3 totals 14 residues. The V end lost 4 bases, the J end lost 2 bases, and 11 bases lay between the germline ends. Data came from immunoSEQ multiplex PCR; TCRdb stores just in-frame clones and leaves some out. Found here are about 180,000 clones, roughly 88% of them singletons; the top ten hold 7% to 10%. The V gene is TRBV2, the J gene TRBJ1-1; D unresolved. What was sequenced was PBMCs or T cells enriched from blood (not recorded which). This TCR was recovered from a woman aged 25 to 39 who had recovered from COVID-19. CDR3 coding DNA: TGTGCCAGCAGTGTAAAAGCATATAACACTGAAGCTTTCTTT. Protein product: CASSVKAYNTEAFF.